The 11 T cell receptor beta chains presented below share a single source sample, sequenced in a study of T cell responses to AZD1222 COVID-19 vaccine. Clones were read by immunoSEQ multiplex PCR, and TCRdb kept only the in-frame ones, dropping some. Of 130,000 or so clones detected, over 85% appear once; the ten largest clones hold more than 0.7%. This specimen was peripheral blood, taken on day 0 of MenACWY control vaccination. The receptors originated from an adult in good health.

The gene calls are TRBV7-9 and TRBJ2-7, with D unclear. V was trimmed by 8 bases and J by 3 bases, leaving 26 bases between them. Germline CDR1 is SEHNR and CDR2 is FQNEAQ (reference sequence). The CDR3 is 17 amino acids. The CDR3 DNA reads TGTGCCAGCTCGTTCGACCCCAAGAAGGGCCATAGCTACGAGCAGTACTTC. As protein: CASSFDPKKGHSYEQYF.

The V and J genes are TRBV15 and TRBJ2-7, with 8 bases matching TRBD1. The CDR3 runs to 14 residues. Per the germline V gene, CDR1 is LNHNV and CDR2 is YYDKDF (reference sequence). Unmatched junction bases numbered 9, after V lost 6 bases and J lost 5 bases. The CDR3 DNA is TGTGCCACCAGTCGGAGGACAGGGCCCAACGAGCAGTACTTC. It specifies CATSRRTGPNEQYF. Together with reference TRBV15 and TRBJ2-7, the CDR3 gives the full variable domain: DAMVIQNPRYQVTQFGKPVTLSCSQTLNHNVMYWYQQKSSQAPKLLFHYYDKDFNNEADTPDNFQSRRPNTSFCFLDIRSPGLGDTAMYLCATSRRTGPNEQYFGPGTRLTVT.

The chain couples TRBV5-1 to TRBJ2-1; 7 bases are a match to TRBD2. Germline CDR1 SGHRS, CDR2 YFSETQ. Losses at the gene ends were 0 bases for V and 0 bases for J; bases not matched to a gene: 9. This CDR3 spans 18 amino acids. Here the CDR3 reads CASSLGPGGGSSYNEQFF. In DNA, the CDR3 is TGCGCCAGCAGCTTGGGCCCCGGTGGCGGGAGCTCCTACAATGAGCAGTTCTTC.

This rearrangement joins TRBV7-9 to TRBJ1-5; maybe TRBD1 (5 bases). The germline gives CDR1 SEHNR, CDR2 FQNEAQ (reference sequence). The CDR3 is 14 residues long. V was pared by 2 bases and J by 6 bases, with 11 bases between. The CDR3: CASSLWGGGQPQHF. The CDR3 coding sequence is TGTGCCAGCAGCTTATGGGGGGGAGGTCAGCCCCAGCATTTT. The complete variable domain, with remaining parts taken from reference TRBV7-9 and TRBJ1-5, reads DTGVSQNPRHKITKRGQNVTFRCDPISEHNRLYWYRQTLGQGPEFLTYFQNEAQLEKSRLLSDRFSAERPKGSFSTLEIQRTEQGDSAMYLCASSLWGGGQPQHFGDGTRLSIL.

The chain is built from TRBV4-1 and TRBJ2-7; TRBD2 aligns across 14 bases. Trimming removed 4 bases from V and 3 bases from J; junction bases left unmatched: 5. The length of the CDR3 is 16 residues. Germline CDR1 reads MGHRA; CDR2 reads YSYEKL. CDR3 coding DNA: TGCGCCAGCAGCCCCTGGGGACTAGCGGGAGACTACGAGCAGTACTTC. It is translated as CASSPWGLAGDYEQYF.

This clone was found a few times. The CDR3 region has the DNA TGTGCCAGCAGCAAGACAAGAATCGGGGTTCTGTCCGGGGAGCTGTTTTTT. Encoded protein: CASSKTRIGVLSGELFF. This chain connects TRBV7-7 to TRBJ2-2; TRBD2 might be the D (5 bases). This CDR3 has 17 residues. Trimming stripped 5 bases from V and 6 bases from J, with 22 bases between. CDR1 and CDR2 (germline): SSHAT, FNYEAQ (reference sequence). Supplemented by reference TRBV7-7 and TRBJ2-2, the full variable domain reads GAGVSQSPRYKVTKRGQDVTLRCDPISSHATLYWYQQALGQGPEFLTYFNYEAQPDKSGLPSDRFSAERPEGSISTLTIQRTEQRDSAMYRCASSKTRIGVLSGELFFGEGSRLTVL.

The chain employs TRBV7-9 and TRBJ1-3; no definite D call. Germline-derived CDR1 and CDR2 are SEHNR and FQNEAQ (reference sequence). Trimming cost V 0 bases and J 4 bases, with 16 bases left between them. The CDR3 runs to 17 residues. The CDR3 protein is CASSLAVRSLTGNTIYF. CDR3 nucleotides: TGTGCCAGCAGCTTAGCGGTCAGGTCGCTCACCGGAAACACCATATATTTT.

This clone was recorded a few times. The chain has TRBV7-3 and TRBJ1-2, with TRBD1 as a possible D gene (6 bases). Per germline, CDR1 SGHTA and CDR2 FQGTGA. The V end was cut by 2 bases, the J end by 3 bases, with 19 bases between. CDR3 length: 17 amino acids. CDR3 loop: CASSLLGGSGRDYGYTF. As DNA, the CDR3 is TGTGCCAGCAGCTTACTGGGGGGCTCAGGACGGGACTATGGCTACACCTTC.

This chain joins TRBV9 and TRBJ1-1; 8 nucleotides line up with TRBD1. Trimming cost V 3 bases and J 2 bases; bases outside gene matches: 6. CDR1 SGDLS and CDR2 YYNGEE come from the germline V gene. The CDR3 totals 15 residues. DNA for the CDR3: TGTGCCAGCAGCGCGAGAGGACAGGGAAACACTGAAGCTTTCTTT. As protein: CASSARGQGNTEAFF.

This clone was seen once. The chain combines TRBV29-1 with TRBJ1-5, with D perhaps matching TRBD1 (6 bases). Germline-derived CDR1 and CDR2 are SQVTM and ANQGSEA. The V end lost 3 bases, the J end lost 2 bases, and 20 bases lay between the germline ends. The CDR3 spans 17 residues. This chain's CDR3 is CSVDGRDHRVRNQPQHF. CDR3 nucleotide sequence: TGCAGCGTTGATGGCCGTGACCACAGGGTTCGCAATCAGCCCCAGCATTTT. Full variable domain (rest looked up from reference TRBV29-1 and TRBJ1-5): SAVISQKPSRDICQRGTSLTIQCQVDSQVTMMFWYRQQPGQSLTLIATANQGSEATYESGFVIDKFPISRPNLTFSTLTVSNMSPEDSSIYLCSVDGRDHRVRNQPQHFGDGTRLSIL.

This chain links TRBV2 with TRBJ1-6; tentative D call: TRBD1 (5 bases). V was shortened by 10 bases and J by 5 bases, with 15 bases between the two germline ends. The CDR3 covers 14 residues. Germline V gives CDR1 SNHLY, CDR2 FYNNEI. The CDR3 nucleotides are TGTGCCACCCAAGGGGCCTACAATAATTCACCCCTCCACTTT. Its protein product is CATQGAYNNSPLHF.